This TCR beta chain was captured by sequencing in a study of shared clonotypes between healthy human individuals. Study findings and constraints: The researchers took only blood, and tissue repertoires probably look different.

With respect to this clone: Its antigen remains unknown.

Per the germline V gene, CDR1 is SGHVS and CDR2 is FQNEAQ. The trim removed 6 bases at V and 6 bases at J, leaving 17 bases unmatched. CDR3 length: 16 amino acids. As processed by the authors: As immunoSEQ supplied junction-only sequences (without quality scores), filtering differed. Generated by immunoSEQ multiplex PCR, the TCRdb table keeps only in-frame clones and is missing some. V, J and clone size reflect that table, while D and trimming were determined from the DNA. Of about 450,000 clones in the sample, 65% to 80% were seen once. This TCR derives from a woman aged 40 to 50 in good health. Some clones in this sample may be carry-over from other donors' samples. The sample was PBMCs. This sequence joins TRBV7-8 and TRBJ2-7, with 7 bases that match TRBD1. The CDR3 loop is CASSWKLDRTIFEQYF. The CDR3 region has the DNA TGTGCCAGCAGTTGGAAATTGGACAGGACAATCTTCGAGCAGTACTTC.